This is a list of T cell receptor beta chains from one sample in a study of T cells in Graves' hyperthyroidism and ophthalmopathy. TCRdb called the multiplex PCR reads again in MiXCR, with one record for every CDR3 protein. The table lists around 500,000 distinct CDR3 sequences, about 16% of them singletons. Sequences were obtained from blood. The receptor set was obtained from a woman aged 25-40 years with Graves' ophthalmopathy. CDR3s include the opening cysteine and the closing phenylalanine or tryptophan. A D gene is named only where the DNA matches it firmly. The size of a clone is reported for some rows only, either as once, few or many, or as a class for expanded clones.

v_gene	d_gene	abundance	j_gene	CDR3aa	CDR3nt
TRBV7-8	TRBD2	many	TRBJ2-3	CASSLGLAGLREDTQYF	TGTGCCAGCAGCTTAGGTCTAGCGGGCCTGAGGGAAGATACGCAGTATTTT
TRBV27	.	many	TRBJ2-7	CASSLAAPYEQYF	TGTGCCAGCAGCTTAGCGGCTCCCTACGAGCAGTACTTC
TRBV7-9	.	many	TRBJ2-3	CASSFPTSAQLGSTDTQYF	TGTGCCAGCAGCTTCCCGACTTCGGCCCAGCTCGGTAGTACAGATACGCAGTATTTT
TRBV28	.	.	TRBJ1-2	CASSLYMDGYTF	TGTGCCAGCAGTCTCTACATGGATGGCTACACCTTC
TRBV6-2/TRBV6-3	TRBD2	.	TRBJ2-7	CASRRAGTSGRSPAYEQYF	TGTGCCAGCAGGCGAGCCGGGACTAGCGGGAGAAGCCCCGCCTACGAGCAGTACTTC
TRBV20-1	.	many	TRBJ1-1	CSARGGAEAFF	TGCAGTGCTAGAGGGGGGGCTGAAGCTTTCTTT
TRBV7-6	.	many	TRBJ2-1	CASSLRRGHNEQFF	TGTGCCAGCAGCTTACGCAGAGGGCACAATGAGCAGTTCTTC
TRBV29-1	.	.	TRBJ1-2	CSVEDTTRGSGWGYTF	TGCAGCGTTGAAGATACAACCCGGGGCTCTGGGTGGGGCTACACCTTC
TRBV2	TRBD1	many	TRBJ2-7	CASSEGTGHGYEQYF	TGTGCCAGCAGTGAAGGGACAGGGCATGGCTACGAGCAGTACTTC
TRBV7-2	.	.	TRBJ1-1	CASSRENPTEAFF	TGTGCCAGCAGCCGGGAAAATCCCACTGAAGCTTTCTTT
TRBV5-1	.	many	TRBJ2-5	CASSLHGRQETQYF	TGCGCCAGCAGCTTGCACGGCAGACAAGAGACCCAGTACTTC
TRBV5-1	.	many	TRBJ2-1	CASSLGSHAHYNEQFF	TGCGCCAGCAGCTTGGGGTCCCATGCCCACTACAATGAGCAGTTCTTC
TRBV5-6	TRBD2	.	TRBJ2-1	CASSPVGTSGYNEQFF	TGTGCCAGCAGCCCCGTCGGGACTAGCGGGTACAATGAGCAGTTCTTC
TRBV6-1	.	many	TRBJ2-7	CASRQLPSYEQYF	TGTGCCAGCAGACAACTCCCCTCCTACGAGCAGTACTTC
TRBV5-1	.	many	TRBJ2-1	CASSSPLNEQFF	TGCGCCAGCAGCTCCCCTCTAAATGAGCAGTTCTTC
TRBV7-9	TRBD2	few	TRBJ2-2	CASSPGTNGSANTGELFF	TGTGCCAGCAGCCCTGGGACTAACGGATCCGCGAACACCGGGGAGCTGTTTTTT
TRBV7-2	.	.	TRBJ1-2	CASSLAGPTPLSGYTF	TGTGCCAGCAGCTTAGCAGGGCCTACTCCCCTTTCGGGCTACACCTTC
TRBV6-5	.	.	TRBJ2-7	CASSYSRGRQYEQYF	TGTGCCAGCAGTTACTCGAGAGGTCGCCAGTACGAGCAGTACTTC
TRBV28	TRBD1	many	TRBJ2-5	CASSRIRQGGQETQYF	TGTGCCAGCAGCCGAATAAGACAGGGGGGTCAAGAGACCCAGTACTTC
TRBV11-3	.	.	TRBJ2-2	CASSLRSTGELFF	TGTGCCAGCAGCTTAAGATCCACCGGGGAGCTGTTTTTT
TRBV28	.	few	TRBJ1-2	CASNSGLANYGYTF	TGTGCCAGCAATTCGGGATTAGCTAACTATGGCTACACCTTC
TRBV3-2	.	few	TRBJ2-7	CASSYRDTTYEQYF	TGTGCCAGCAGCTACCGGGACACCACTTACGAGCAGTACTTC
TRBV30	.	.	TRBJ2-5	CAWSVLGISTQYF	TGTGCCTGGAGTGTACTCGGGATTTCTACCCAGTACTTC
TRBV12-3/TRBV12-4	.	many	TRBJ2-3	CASSYSGITDTQYF	TGTGCCAGCAGCTACTCGGGGATCACAGATACGCAGTATTTT
TRBV18	TRBD1	.	TRBJ2-2	CASSLDRVSGELFF	TGTGCCAGCTCGTTGGACAGGGTATCCGGGGAGCTGTTTTTT
TRBV12-3/TRBV12-4	.	.	TRBJ1-3	CASLLRGNTIYF	TGTGCCAGCCTCCTGAGGGGAAACACCATATATTTT
TRBV9	.	.	TRBJ2-7	CASSIGPNDRTPYEQYF	TGTGCCAGCAGCATCGGCCCCAACGACAGGACCCCCTACGAGCAGTACTTC
TRBV12-3/TRBV12-4	.	many	TRBJ2-5	CASSYAGLGETQYF	TGTGCCAGCAGTTACGCGGGATTGGGGGAGACCCAGTACTTC
TRBV27	TRBD2	.	TRBJ2-5	CASSQGLAGGPQETQYF	TGTGCCAGCTCACAGGGACTAGCGGGAGGGCCTCAAGAGACCCAGTACTTC
TRBV13	TRBD2	many	TRBJ2-3	CASSPRVGLAVADTQYF	TGTGCCAGCAGCCCCCGGGTAGGTCTAGCGGTGGCAGATACGCAGTATTTT
TRBV30	TRBD2	few	TRBJ2-1	CAWSAPRASGYNEQFF	TGTGCCTGGAGTGCCCCCCGAGCTAGCGGCTACAATGAGCAGTTCTTC
TRBV11-2	TRBD2	many	TRBJ2-3	CASSLRVTSDTQYF	TGTGCCAGCAGCTTAAGGGTGACTAGCGATACGCAGTATTTT
TRBV20-1	.	few	TRBJ2-5	CSATYRVHQETQYF	TGCAGTGCAACTTACAGGGTCCATCAAGAGACCCAGTACTTC
TRBV6-1	.	.	TRBJ2-7	CATRDAAYEQYF	TGTGCCACTCGGGACGCTGCCTACGAGCAGTACTTC
TRBV20-1	.	few	TRBJ2-3	CSASGPSGTDTQYF	TGCAGTGCTTCAGGACCTTCGGGCACAGATACGCAGTATTTT
TRBV7-3	.	few	TRBJ2-5	CASSRQSWETQYF	TGTGCCAGCAGTCGACAGTCGTGGGAGACCCAGTACTTC
TRBV4-3	TRBD1	.	TRBJ1-5	CASSQADRVDQPQHF	TGCGCCAGCAGCCAAGCGGACAGGGTTGATCAGCCCCAGCATTTT
TRBV15	.	.	TRBJ1-3	CATSRDPGSSGNTIYF	TGTGCCACCAGCAGAGATCCAGGGAGCAGTGGAAACACCATATATTTT
TRBV20-1	TRBD2	few	TRBJ2-1	CSARDRWTSWDEQFF	TGCAGTGCTAGAGACCGTTGGACTAGTTGGGATGAGCAGTTCTTC
TRBV28	TRBD1	many	TRBJ2-1	CASRLGTGTYNEQFF	TGTGCCAGCAGGCTCGGGACAGGGACCTACAATGAGCAGTTCTTC
TRBV7-3	.	.	TRBJ2-7	CASSLAGHSYEQYF	TGTGCCAGCAGCTTAGCGGGCCACTCCTACGAGCAGTACTTC
TRBV5-8	.	many	TRBJ2-5	CASSDYGREETQYF	TGTGCCAGCAGCGACTACGGACGCGAAGAGACCCAGTACTTC
TRBV10-3	.	.	TRBJ1-6	CAISEDLGYNSPLHF	TGTGCCATCAGTGAGGACCTGGGCTATAATTCACCCCTCCACTTT
TRBV29-1	.	few	TRBJ1-1	CSVADQPLAFF	TGCAGCGTTGCCGATCAACCCCTGGCTTTCTTT
TRBV6-1	TRBD2	.	TRBJ2-7	CASSSQTSGRRYEQYF	TGTGCCAGCAGTTCCCAGACTAGCGGGAGGCGGTACGAGCAGTACTTC
TRBV7-9	TRBD2	few	TRBJ2-7	CASSFSLADTYEQYF	TGTGCCAGCAGCTTCTCCCTAGCGGATACCTACGAGCAGTACTTC
TRBV12-3/TRBV12-4	.	.	TRBJ1-1	CASSLGLGGEAEAFF	TGTGCCAGCAGCCTTGGACTAGGTGGGGAGGCTGAAGCTTTCTTT
TRBV24-1	.	.	TRBJ2-7	CATSDESSYEQYF	TGTGCCACCAGTGATGAGAGCTCCTACGAGCAGTACTTC
TRBV19	TRBD2	.	TRBJ2-1	CASRLELAGGYNEQFF	TGTGCCAGTAGGTTGGAACTAGCGGGAGGGTACAATGAGCAGTTCTTC
TRBV5-1	TRBD2	few	TRBJ2-5	CASSSGLEETQYF	TGCGCCAGCAGCTCGGGACTAGAAGAGACCCAGTACTTC